A selection of T cell receptor beta chains follows, all from one sample in a study of blood T cell repertoires in COVID-19. TCRdb's copy holds only in-frame clones and misses some; the assay was immunoSEQ multiplex PCR. Among fewer than 90,000 clones, about 95% were seen once, and the ten largest hold about 4.1%. The source material was peripheral blood. These receptors came from a human donor with active COVID-19. The donor label of this sample is uncertain. CDR3s include the opening cysteine and the closing phenylalanine or tryptophan.

V	J	CDR3
TRBV6-5	TRBJ2-2	CASSYSSPGTGELFF
TRBV7-9	TRBJ2-4	CASSLAQGHRF
TRBV19	TRBJ1-5	CASSIFRGLDNQPQHF
TRBV7-9	.	CASSLTGTVYEQYF
TRBV5-5	TRBJ1-5	CASSQPGTGNSNQPQHF
TRBV7-6	TRBJ2-7	CASSLADRIEGEQYF
TRBV5-8	TRBJ1-2	CASSLALTGGSYGYTF
TRBV29-1	TRBJ2-1	CSVETGTGVNNEQFF
TRBV2	TRBJ2-3	CASSGLANFADTQYF
TRBV6-4	TRBJ2-5	CASSGFGGVEGTQYF
TRBV5-6	TRBJ2-3	CASSLGRTSGGLRTDTQYF
TRBV4-3	TRBJ2-1	CASSQEPGLVNEQFF
TRBV5-1	TRBJ1-2	CASSLQGAAYGYTF
TRBV27	TRBJ1-5	CASSAGDRGNQPQHF
TRBV19	TRBJ2-1	CASTPEQRSIYNEQFF
TRBV5-1	TRBJ1-1	CASSLDGGGTEAFF
TRBV5-5	TRBJ2-5	CASSLPGQETQYF
TRBV5-1	TRBJ1-1	CASLLRQGATEAFF
TRBV9	TRBJ2-5	CASSVGGQGETQYF
TRBV19	TRBJ1-5	CASSRVHRDTQPQHF
TRBV15	TRBJ1-1	CATSGLRGVNTEAFF
TRBV27	TRBJ2-7	CASSLASGLSSYEQYF
TRBV4-1	TRBJ2-7	CASSHPTGVTYEQYF
TRBV4-3	TRBJ2-7	CASSQVRGPYEQYF
TRBV5-1	TRBJ2-2	CASSFHRTGEYGELFF
TRBV19	TRBJ1-2	CASSIGLSFGYTF
TRBV19	TRBJ1-1	CASSMDGTGLLVAFF
TRBV5-1	TRBJ2-7	CASRVTSSYEQYF
TRBV7-8	TRBJ1-1	CASSLARWTVNTEAFF
TRBV15	TRBJ2-2	CATSRDIAAGVTGELFF
TRBV19	TRBJ1-5	CASSRFTRGQGEYSNQPQHF
TRBV3-1/TRBV3-2	TRBJ1-1	CASSPPSGTEAFF
TRBV4-3	TRBJ2-7	CASSQANVPEMEQYF
TRBV6-6	TRBJ2-1	CASRTSSGSHYNEQFF
TRBV9	TRBJ2-7	CASSADRGEAYEQYF
TRBV5-1	TRBJ2-7	CASKRASGYIYEQYF
TRBV7-2	TRBJ2-1	CASSQPPQGLF
TRBV19	TRBJ2-1	CASSSAEGVDNEQFF
TRBV5-1	TRBJ2-3	CASSGTASTDTQYF
TRBV2	TRBJ2-6	CASSESGRAASSALTF
TRBV11-2	TRBJ1-1	CASSRREGTEAFF
TRBV25-1	TRBJ1-6	CASSDTENNSPLHF
TRBV27	TRBJ1-4	CASSFLDRGPDEKLFF
TRBV7-2	TRBJ2-7	CASSSAQTGGIYYEQYF
TRBV5-5	TRBJ2-6	CASSLASGANVLTF
TRBV5-1	TRBJ2-1	CASKLAGDTQFF
TRBV18	TRBJ1-1	CASSPNPGGNTEAFF
TRBV7-6	TRBJ2-5	CASSLLRGTGEETQYF
TRBV29-1	TRBJ1-2	CSVEDAETYGYTF
TRBV11-2	TRBJ2-3	CASSLHGGSRFEYTQYF
TRBV10-2	TRBJ2-7	CASVAGGEQYF
TRBV12-3/TRBV12-4	TRBJ2-1	CASPGRGNEQFF
TRBV5-4	TRBJ2-1	CASSLGSFQGSYNEQFF
TRBV5-4	TRBJ2-7	CASTSGDRSTYEQYF
TRBV7-9	TRBJ1-3	CASSPQGISGNTIYF
TRBV6-6	TRBJ1-3	CASSTGPGNTIYF
TRBV11-2	TRBJ2-7	CASSLGEGSNEQYF
TRBV7-2	TRBJ1-1	CASSLVGRGTGTEAFF
TRBV5-4	TRBJ2-3	CASSLRGGRTDTQYF